The T cell receptor beta chain under discussion was sequenced for a study of CD8+CD57+ T cells in acquired aplastic anemia. Study-wide context: DNA from sorted CD4+ and CD8+ cells averaged approximately 3.5 ug. Broader study findings: Patients and controls shared twenty-nine CD8+ CDR3 sequences.

Remarks on this clonotype: The target antigen is unknown. Germline is not matched at one junction end, which may reflect a read error.

The CDR3 is 11 residues long. Per the germline V gene, CDR1 is SQVTM and CDR2 is ANQGSEA. It was patients with CD8+CD57+ cell expansion by flow cytometry who were chosen for sequencing. There were no patients without severe acquired aplastic anemia. Both TCR beta VDJ combination and CDR3 sequence profiling were carried out. Genomic DNA was the template for this profiling. Each CDR3 protein gets one entry after TCRdb re-called the reads with MiXCR. The sample lists around 170,000 distinct CDR3 sequences, 48% occurring once. Sequenced: sorted CD4+, CD8+, or CD8+CD57+ T cells (not recorded which) from PBMCs. The TCR was taken from a human donor with aplastic anemia. V and J are TRBV29-1 and TRBJ1-1; 8 positions match TRBD1. The CDR3: CGVETGAEAFF. The CDR3 DNA is TGCGGCGTGGAGACAGGGGCAGAAGCTTTCTTT.